One sample yielded the 29 T cell receptor beta chains listed below, sequenced in a study of cytomegalovirus exposure and HLA in healthy donors. With 60 Vbeta and 13 Jbeta primers, the PCR was carried out. The protocol was immunoSEQ multiplex PCR, while the TCRdb copy is restricted to in-frame clones and leaves out a portion. The sample consists of about 150,000 clones, 60% to 85% of them appearing once. Sequenced sample: PBMCs. Receptors were obtained from a woman aged 40 to 50 in good health and CMV-seronegative.

This clone came up once. The rearrangement joins TRBV2 to TRBJ2-3; 12 bases match TRBD2. The germline V gene has CDR1 SNHLY and CDR2 FYNNEI. V was clipped by 7 bases and J by 4 bases; unmatched bases: 9. The CDR3 length is 16 residues. CDR3 sequence reads: CASKIRTSGVADTQYF. The CDR3 region has the DNA TGTGCCAGCAAAATCCGGACTAGCGGGGTGGCAGATACGCAGTATTTT.

This clone has just one count. The chain has TRBV27 and TRBJ1-4, with D maybe TRBD1 (6 bases). Deletions cut 10 bases from V and 1 base from J, with 10 bases between. CDR3 size: 13 residues. Germline assignment: CDR1 MNHEY and CDR2 SMNVEV (reference sequence). The CDR3 sequence is CATSQGTNEKLFF. The CDR3 bases are TGTGCCACATCACAGGGAACTAATGAAAAACTGTTTTTT.

V gene TRBV4-1 combines with J gene TRBJ2-7; 14 nucleotides match TRBD2. CDR3 length equals 17 residues. The trim removed 4 bases at V and 3 bases at J, leaving 8 bases unmatched. Germline CDR1 and CDR2: MGHRA and YSYEKL. CDR3 DNA sequence: TGCGCCAGCAGCCTCGGGACTAGCGGGGGTCTCTACTACGAGCAGTACTTC. Translating gives CASSLGTSGGLYYEQYF.

This chain connects TRBV5-4 to TRBJ2-7, with TRBD1 as a possible D gene (6 bases). V was cut by 5 bases and J by 6 bases, with 15 bases left in between. In germline, CDR1 is SGHNT, CDR2 YYREEE (reference sequence). This CDR3 spans 13 amino acids. CDR3 residues: CASSKDRGSEQYF. In DNA, the CDR3 is TGTGCCAGCAGTAAGGACAGAGGTAGCGAGCAGTACTTC.

The chain employs TRBV5-4 and TRBJ2-3; 7 bases map to TRBD2. The trim removed 3 bases at V and 2 bases at J, leaving 9 bases unmatched. Germline values: CDR1 SGHNT, CDR2 YYREEE (reference sequence). The length of the CDR3 is 16 residues. The CDR3 reads CASSSPTSEHTDTQYF. The CDR3 DNA sequence: TGTGCCAGCAGCTCGCCCACTAGCGAGCACACAGATACGCAGTATTTT.

The count of this clone is one. The chain is built from TRBV9 and TRBJ1-1; D gene unclear. The V end lost 3 bases, the J end lost 3 bases, and 9 bases lay between the germline ends. This CDR3 has 13 residues. From germline, CDR1 is SGDLS and CDR2 YYNGEE. CDR3 loop: CASSAFRDTEAFF. The CDR3 coding sequence is TGTGCCAGCAGCGCATTCCGGGACACTGAAGCTTTCTTT.

Only a few counts were recorded for this clone. The V gene is TRBV7-2, the J gene TRBJ1-2; D perhaps matches TRBD1 (5 bases). The V end lost 1 base, the J end lost 8 bases, and 17 bases lay between the germline ends. This CDR3 is built from 15 residues. In germline, CDR1 is SGHTA, CDR2 FQGNSA. In DNA form, the CDR3 reads TGTGCCAGCAGCTTAGTCGGGGGTGTGCTAGAGGGCTACACCTTC. Protein: CASSLVGGVLEGYTF.

CDR3 bases: TGTGCCAGCAGTGTCGGACAGGGGGGGGAGACCCAGTACTTC. Encoded protein: CASSVGQGGETQYF. The chain uses TRBV6-1 and TRBJ2-5, with 10 nucleotides matching TRBD1. With 4 bases clipped from V and 5 bases from J, the junction kept 4 bases outside the gene matches. The CDR3 totals 14 residues. The germline V gene encodes CDR1 MNHNS and CDR2 SASEGT.

The chain is built from TRBV5-1 and TRBJ2-6; 8 nucleotides match TRBD1. Germline V lookup: CDR1 SGHRS, CDR2 YFSETQ. V gave up 3 bases and J gave up 4 bases; unmatched junction bases: 6. The CDR3 consists of 16 residues. The CDR3 nucleotides are TGCGCCAGCAGCTGGCAGGGGGCGCCCGGGGCCAACGTCCTGACTTTC. This sequence encodes CASSWQGAPGANVLTF.

The rearrangement links TRBV2 to TRBJ2-2, with 13 bases that match TRBD2. Per germline, CDR1 SNHLY and CDR2 FYNNEI. The trim removed 7 bases at V and 4 bases at J, leaving 9 bases unmatched. The length of the CDR3 is 17 residues. CDR3 amino acids: CASTKGLAGTGTGELFF. CDR3 bases: TGTGCCAGCACCAAGGGACTAGCGGGGACGGGCACCGGGGAGCTGTTTTTT.

This chain links TRBV19 with TRBJ1-2, with D hard to call. V was pared by 0 bases and J by 5 bases, with 10 bases between. Looked up from germline, CDR1 is LNHDA and CDR2 is SQIVND (reference sequence). The CDR3 has 14 residues. The CDR3 is CASSIDGRGYGYTF. The DNA of the CDR3 is TGTGCCAGTAGTATAGATGGCCGAGGGTATGGCTACACCTTC.

Comment on this clone: At one end, the junction sequence differs from germline, possibly due to a read error. This chain connects TRBV7-7 to TRBJ2-3, with D maybe TRBD1 (5 bases). The V gene's germline CDR1 is SSHAT and CDR2 FNYEAQ (reference sequence). The CDR3 loop spans 13 amino acids. CDR3 sequence: CASSYAGSLTQYF. CDR3 sequence (DNA): TGTGCTAGCAGCTACGCAGGGTCATTGACGCAGTATTTT.

This clone was detected a few times. The V call is TRBV18, the J call TRBJ2-2; 7 bases align to TRBD1. Germline V gives CDR1 KGHSH, CDR2 LQKENI. The CDR3 consists of 14 residues. With V trimmed by 3 bases and J by 4 bases, 2 bases remained unmatched. CDR3: CASSPRQGTGELFF. Here the CDR3 DNA reads TGTGCCAGCTCACCCCGACAGGGCACCGGGGAGCTGTTTTTT.

The rearrangement joins TRBV4-1 to TRBJ1-5; 8 nucleotides align to TRBD1. Losses at the gene ends were 7 bases for V and 3 bases for J; bases not matched to a gene: 5. Germline CDR1 is MGHRA and CDR2 is YSYEKL. The CDR3 is made up of 14 amino acids. The CDR3 nucleotides read TGCGCCAGCAACCTGGACAGGGACAATCAGCCCCAGCATTTT. The encoded protein is CASNLDRDNQPQHF.

This rearrangement joins TRBV10-3 to TRBJ2-3; 9 positions agree with TRBD2. CDR3 size: 15 residues. From germline, CDR1 is ENHRY and CDR2 SYGVKD. Germline trimming cut 4 bases from V and 7 bases from J; bases unmatched to any gene: 9. The CDR3 bases are TGTGCCATCAGTGGGGAAGGGCGGGGGGGGAATACGCAGTATTTT. As protein: CAISGEGRGGNTQYF.

Points on this clone: An end of the junction differs from the germline gene, which may be a read error. The chain links TRBV7-7 to TRBJ2-2, with D possibly being TRBD1 or TRBD2 (5 bases each). The CDR3 loop spans 17 amino acids. Per the germline V gene, CDR1 is SSHAT and CDR2 is FNYEAQ (reference sequence). CDR3 residues: CASSLALIRTIPGELFF. CDR3 DNA: TGTGCTAGCAGCTTAGCGCTTATAAGGACAATCCCCGGGGAGCTGTTTTTT.

V is TRBV25-1 and J is TRBJ1-2; a possible D gene is TRBD1 (6 bases). The CDR3 covers 18 residues. Germline assignment: CDR1 MGHDK and CDR2 SYGVNS. Trimming left V 2 bases short and J 1 base short, with 20 bases between. The CDR3 loop is CASSEGGSGVGYNYGYTF. The CDR3 region has the DNA TGTGCCAGCAGTGAAGGGGGTTCAGGGGTCGGTTATAACTATGGCTACACCTTC.

The chain carries TRBV6-5 and TRBJ1-4; 11 bases line up with TRBD1. CDR1 is MNHEY, CDR2 SVGAGI, per germline. The CDR3 covers 13 residues. V gave up 8 bases and J gave up 7 bases; unmatched junction bases: 3. Here the CDR3 DNA reads TGTGCCAGCCGGGACAGGGGGTTTGAAAAACTGTTTTTT. This sequence encodes CASRDRGFEKLFF.

This chain uses TRBV7-6 with TRBJ2-3; TRBD2 matches 11 bases. The V gene's germline CDR1 is SGHVS and CDR2 FNYEAQ. J was trimmed by 2 bases and V by 6 bases; bases with no gene match: 7. The CDR3 has 16 residues. In DNA form, the CDR3 reads TGTGCCAGCAGGCTTACTAGCGGGGGCCACACAGATACGCAGTATTTT. The encoded protein is CASRLTSGGHTDTQYF.

The V and J genes are TRBV4-2 and TRBJ1-4, with 7 bases matching TRBD1. Germline V gene data show CDR1 as LGHNA and CDR2 as YNFKEQ. The J segment lost 0 bases and the V segment lost 2 bases, leaving 3 bases of the junction unmatched. The CDR3 has 16 amino acids. CDR3 nucleotide sequence: TGTGCCAGCAGCCAAAATCAGGGGGCAACTAATGAAAAACTGTTTTTT. It is translated as CASSQNQGATNEKLFF.

V and J are TRBV5-1 and TRBJ2-2, with 8 nucleotides matching TRBD1. The CDR3 consists of 15 residues. Germline CDR1 and CDR2: SGHRS and YFSETQ. V dropped 4 bases and J dropped 5; count of bases not matched to a gene: 7. The CDR3 DNA reads as TGCGCCAGCAGCGTGACAGGGGATCGAACCGGGGAGCTGTTTTTT. Its protein is CASSVTGDRTGELFF.

The rearrangement joins TRBV7-3 to TRBJ1-4, with TRBD1 matching 7 bases. The trim removed 5 bases at V and 8 bases at J, leaving 5 bases unmatched. Germline lookup yields CDR1 SGHTA and CDR2 FQGTGA. The CDR3 length is 13 residues. Written as DNA, the CDR3 is TGTGCCAGCAGCCCACAACAGGGGGAAAAACTGTTTTTT. It is translated as CASSPQQGEKLFF.

About this clone itself: One end of the junction is discordant with germline, which a read error may explain. This rearrangement joins TRBV7-7 to TRBJ2-2, with D maybe TRBD2 (6 bases). The CDR3 spans 15 residues. Germline-derived CDR1 and CDR2 are SSHAT and FNYEAQ (reference sequence). This chain's CDR3 is CASSLGWGGTGELFF. CDR3 DNA sequence: TGTGCTAGCAGCTTAGGTTGGGGAGGCACCGGGGAGCTGTTTTTT. The variable domain in full, with the rest retrieved from reference TRBV7-7 and TRBJ2-2, is GAGVSQSPRYKVTKRGQDVTLRCDPISSHATLYWYQQALGQGPEFLTYFNYEAQPDKSGLPSDRFSAERPEGSISTLTIQRTEQRDSAMYRCASSLGWGGTGELFFGEGSRLTVL.

This clone appeared a single time. The rearrangement uses TRBV7-9 and TRBJ2-1; tentative D call: TRBD1 (5 bases). Germline V gives CDR1 SEHNR, CDR2 FQNEAQ (reference sequence). V lost 4 bases and J lost 4, with 17 bases in between. CDR3 length: 16 residues. In DNA, the CDR3 is TGTGCCAGCAGCTCCTATCGACAGTTCGATTACAATGAGCAGTTCTTC. Protein: CASSSYRQFDYNEQFF.

The chain recombines TRBV6-4 with TRBJ1-2, with 9 bases lining up with TRBD1. This CDR3 region has 18 residues. The germline V gene encodes CDR1 MRHNA and CDR2 SNTAGT. With V trimmed by 0 bases and J by 0 bases, 8 bases remained unmatched. The CDR3 loop reads CASSDSGQGRLANYGYTF. The CDR3 bases are TGTGCCAGCAGTGACTCGGGACAGGGCAGATTGGCTAACTATGGCTACACCTTC.

This chain joins TRBV10-3 and TRBJ2-7; a possible D gene is TRBD1 (6 bases). Germline V gene data show CDR1 as ENHRY and CDR2 as SYGVKD. V lost 0 bases and J lost 5, with 14 bases in between. There are 15 residues in the CDR3. The DNA for the CDR3 is TGTGCCATCAGTGAGTCGGGGCAGGGGACCGACGAGCAGTACTTC. Protein sequence: CAISESGQGTDEQYF.

The V call is TRBV28, the J call TRBJ2-7; D is uncertain. The CDR3 sequence is 13 residues long. Germline V lookup: CDR1 MDHEN, CDR2 SYDVKM. Trimming left V 6 bases short and J 5 bases short, with 14 bases between. The CDR3 DNA sequence: TGTGCCAGCAGAACCGCCCCTAGGAACGAGCAGTACTTC. It is translated as CASRTAPRNEQYF.

In its sample, this clone was seen once. In DNA form, the CDR3 reads TGTGCCAGCAGCTTAAGGAGGGGTCTCATCACCTACGAGCAGTACTTC. This translates into CASSLRRGLITYEQYF. The J gene is TRBJ2-7, the V gene TRBV7-2; the D gene is possibly TRBD2 (6 bases). Trimming removed 2 bases from V and 2 bases from J, with 16 bases in between. Germline CDR1 reads SGHTA; CDR2 reads FQGNSA. This CDR3 has 16 residues.

This clone was counted a few times. CDR3 amino acids: CASSFSRQGQDGYTF. CDR3 bases: TGTGCCAGCAGTTTTTCCCGACAGGGGCAAGATGGCTACACCTTC. The V and J genes are TRBV6-5 and TRBJ1-2, with TRBD1 matching 8 bases. The V gene's germline CDR1 is MNHEY and CDR2 SVGAGI. V shed 4 bases and J 6 bases; nucleotides not matched to a gene: 10. The length of the CDR3 is 15 residues.